The T cell receptor (beta chain) under discussion was sequenced for a study of CD8+ T cells in alopecia areata. Background on the study: Each of the treated patients was given oral tofacitinib, 5 to 10 mg twice daily, for moderate-to-severe alopecia areata. Study results and caveats: Researchers reported that TCR sharing among patients proved less clear than in mice, possibly HLA-linked. Researchers report lesional scalp, most notably alopecia totalis/universalis, outstripped normal scalp in clonality.

Peripheral blood and lesional scalp punch biopsies came from alopecia areata patients. cDNA serving as the sequencing template came from extracted, reverse transcribed RNA. Sequencing was performed with immunoSEQ multiplex PCR; in TCRdb, only in-frame clones are kept and a portion is missing. The sample includes 150,000 to 200,000 clones, around 50% of them seen just once. Trimming shortened V by 4 bases and J by 5 bases, and 16 bases separated the two germline ends. This CDR3 is 15 amino acids long. Per the germline V gene, CDR1 is SGHDT and CDR2 is YYEEEE. Worth noting for this clone: The target antigen is unknown.

This sequence originates from a human donor with alopecia areata. This specimen consisted of CD4+ T cells sorted from blood, obtained at week 0. The rearrangement links TRBV5-6 to TRBJ2-1, with D maybe TRBD1 (6 bases). Here the CDR3 reads CASSLPGQTDNEQFF. In nucleotides, the CDR3 is TGTGCCAGCAGCCTCCCTGGACAGACGGACAATGAGCAGTTCTTC.